This T cell receptor (beta chain) was sequenced during a study of blood T cell repertoires in COVID-19. About the study: The origin of the acute and convalescent COVID-19 samples was the United States, Italy and Spain. In each case, the material was cDNA or gDNA derived from T cells, B-cell-depleted T cells, or PBMCs.

The CDR3 totals 12 residues. With 7 bases removed from V and 4 bases from J, the gap between germline ends came to 10 bases. The germline gives CDR1 ENHRY, CDR2 SYGVKD. Authors' analysis steps: How many nucleated cells were present was estimated from reference gene primer amplification. Assay: immunoSEQ multiplex PCR; the TCRdb copy retains only in-frame clones and omits some. V, J and clone size are taken as reported in that table, and D and trimming were inferred from the DNA itself. The table shows just under 90,000 clones, with more than 90% occurring only once. The gene calls are TRBV10-3 and TRBJ1-2; D not certain. The sequence was obtained from a man in his sixties with acute or convalescent COVID-19. The material sequenced was peripheral blood. This chain's CDR3 is CAIKAGPYGYTF. CDR3 nucleotide sequence: TGTGCCATCAAGGCAGGCCCCTATGGCTACACCTTC.